These T cell receptor beta chains were read from a single sample in a study of T-cell memory formation after mild COVID-19. MiXCR was run by TCRdb on the 5' RACE reads, yielding one entry per CDR3 protein. The sample includes 50,000 to 70,000 distinct CDR3 sequences, 12% of them seen just once. The sequenced sample consisted of PBMCs or a T cell subset sorted from them (not recorded which). The receptors come from a man aged 18 to 30 who had mild COVID-19 (a few samples of this study predate the infection). Cell type and time point are not known. Each CDR3 is given with its conserved first and last residue. D genes are given only for firm matches. Clone size, where shown, is once, few, many, or a class for clones that have expanded.

cdr3_length: 13
d_call: -
j_call: TRBJ2-1
v_call: TRBV5-1
clone_size: -
cdr3_aa: CASSLVGNNEQFF
cdr3_nt: TGCGCCAGCAGCTTGGTTGGGAACAATGAGCAGTTCTTC

cdr3_length: 16
d_call: TRBD2
j_call: TRBJ2-3
v_call: TRBV30
clone_size: many
cdr3_aa: CAWSVGLAGFTDTQYF
cdr3_nt: TGTGCCTGGAGTGTCGGTCTAGCGGGGTTCACAGATACGCAGTATTTT

cdr3_length: 12
d_call: -
j_call: TRBJ2-3
v_call: TRBV29-1
clone_size: many
cdr3_aa: CSVKRVTDTQYF
cdr3_nt: TGCAGCGTCAAGAGAGTTACAGATACGCAGTATTTT

cdr3_length: 14
d_call: -
j_call: TRBJ2-5
v_call: TRBV4-1
clone_size: few
cdr3_aa: CASSHGGPQETQYF
cdr3_nt: TGCGCCAGCAGCCACGGGGGGCCCCAAGAGACCCAGTACTTC

cdr3_length: 15
d_call: TRBD2
j_call: TRBJ2-1
v_call: TRBV7-2
clone_size: -
cdr3_aa: CASSPRSGGYNEQFF
cdr3_nt: TGTGCCAGCAGCCCTAGGAGCGGGGGGTACAATGAGCAGTTCTTC

cdr3_length: 14
d_call: -
j_call: TRBJ2-5
v_call: TRBV25-1
clone_size: few
cdr3_aa: CASSRGGFWETQYF
cdr3_nt: TGTGCCAGCAGCCGCGGGGGCTTCTGGGAGACCCAGTACTTC

cdr3_length: 14
d_call: TRBD1
j_call: TRBJ2-5
v_call: TRBV12-3/TRBV12-4
clone_size: -
cdr3_aa: CASSSGTGGGTQYF
cdr3_nt: TGTGCCAGCAGCTCCGGGACAGGGGGGGGGACCCAGTACTTC

cdr3_length: 15
d_call: TRBD2
j_call: TRBJ2-7
v_call: TRBV4-3
clone_size: few
cdr3_aa: CASSQDASGAYEQYF
cdr3_nt: TGCGCCAGCAGCCAAGATGCTAGCGGGGCCTACGAGCAGTACTTC

cdr3_length: 14
d_call: TRBD1
j_call: TRBJ1-6
v_call: TRBV10-3
clone_size: few
cdr3_aa: CAISEGQGRPPLHF
cdr3_nt: TGTGCCATCAGTGAGGGACAGGGAAGGCCACCCCTCCACTTT

cdr3_length: 16
d_call: TRBD2
j_call: TRBJ2-4
v_call: TRBV4-2
clone_size: -
cdr3_aa: CASSRTSGGAENIQYF
cdr3_nt: TGTGCCAGCAGCCGAACTAGCGGGGGGGCGGAAAACATTCAGTACTTC

cdr3_length: 17
d_call: -
j_call: TRBJ2-6
v_call: TRBV4-2
clone_size: -
cdr3_aa: CASSQAGVAGGANVLTF
cdr3_nt: TGTGCCAGCAGCCAAGCAGGGGTCGCTGGTGGGGCCAACGTCCTGACTTTC

cdr3_length: 14
d_call: -
j_call: TRBJ2-3
v_call: TRBV6-5
clone_size: -
cdr3_aa: CASSRTGGLDTQYF
cdr3_nt: TGTGCCAGCAGTAGAACCGGGGGTTTAGATACGCAGTATTTT

cdr3_length: 16
d_call: -
j_call: TRBJ1-1
v_call: TRBV7-3
clone_size: many
cdr3_aa: CASSPRQVGTNTEAFF
cdr3_nt: TGTGCCAGCAGCCCCCGACAGGTGGGGACGAACACTGAAGCTTTCTTT

cdr3_length: 13
d_call: -
j_call: TRBJ2-5
v_call: TRBV5-1
clone_size: -
cdr3_aa: CASSLVIQETQYF
cdr3_nt: TGCGCCAGCAGCTTGGTGATCCAAGAGACCCAGTACTTC

cdr3_length: 16
d_call: -
j_call: TRBJ2-1
v_call: TRBV7-6
clone_size: many
cdr3_aa: CASSLTRPSSYNEQFF
cdr3_nt: TGTGCCAGCAGCCTAACAAGGCCGAGCTCCTACAATGAGCAGTTCTTC

cdr3_length: 13
d_call: -
j_call: TRBJ1-5
v_call: TRBV6-5
clone_size: few
cdr3_aa: CASSYGKNQPQHF
cdr3_nt: TGTGCCAGCAGTTATGGCAAAAATCAGCCCCAGCATTTT

cdr3_length: 13
d_call: TRBD1
j_call: TRBJ1-1
v_call: TRBV6-6
clone_size: few
cdr3_aa: CASSYQGAWEAFF
cdr3_nt: TGTGCCAGCAGTTACCAGGGGGCTTGGGAAGCTTTCTTT

cdr3_length: 14
d_call: -
j_call: TRBJ1-2
v_call: TRBV4-3
clone_size: -
cdr3_aa: CASSQEGEGYGYTF
cdr3_nt: TGCGCCAGCAGCCAAGAAGGGGAGGGCTATGGCTACACCTTC

cdr3_length: 16
d_call: -
j_call: TRBJ1-6
v_call: TRBV12-3/TRBV12-4
clone_size: few
cdr3_aa: CASRNGGHSYNSPLHF
cdr3_nt: TGTGCCAGCAGAAACGGGGGTCACTCCTATAATTCACCCCTCCACTTT

cdr3_length: 16
d_call: TRBD1
j_call: TRBJ2-5
v_call: TRBV5-4
clone_size: -
cdr3_aa: CASSQTGVGRIETQYF
cdr3_nt: TGTGCCAGCAGCCAGACAGGGGTAGGAAGAATAGAGACCCAGTACTTC

cdr3_length: 16
d_call: -
j_call: TRBJ2-3
v_call: TRBV4-2
clone_size: many
cdr3_aa: CASRTIGVPGTDTQYF
cdr3_nt: TGTGCCAGCAGGACAATCGGGGTACCTGGCACAGATACGCAGTATTTT

cdr3_length: 15
d_call: TRBD1
j_call: TRBJ1-5
v_call: TRBV5-1
clone_size: -
cdr3_aa: CASSLDAGGDQPQHF
cdr3_nt: TGCGCCAGCAGCTTGGACGCAGGGGGAGATCAGCCCCAGCATTTT

cdr3_length: 15
d_call: TRBD1
j_call: TRBJ2-1
v_call: TRBV7-3
clone_size: -
cdr3_aa: CASSLLPGQGSEQFF
cdr3_nt: TGTGCCAGCAGCTTACTGCCGGGACAGGGGAGTGAGCAGTTCTTC

cdr3_length: 16
d_call: TRBD1
j_call: TRBJ1-2
v_call: TRBV9
clone_size: few
cdr3_aa: CASSVGPGQGSDGYTF
cdr3_nt: TGTGCCAGCAGCGTAGGACCGGGACAGGGATCGGATGGCTACACCTTC

cdr3_length: 13
d_call: -
j_call: TRBJ1-2
v_call: TRBV6-5
clone_size: -
cdr3_aa: CASSDPETYGYTF
cdr3_nt: TGTGCCAGCAGTGATCCCGAAACCTATGGCTACACCTTC

cdr3_length: 13
d_call: -
j_call: TRBJ1-5
v_call: TRBV7-9
clone_size: -
cdr3_aa: CASSLDGNQPQHF
cdr3_nt: TGTGCCAGCAGCTTAGACGGCAATCAGCCCCAGCATTTT

cdr3_length: 16
d_call: -
j_call: TRBJ1-2
v_call: TRBV4-3
clone_size: -
cdr3_aa: CASSQAASTFSYGYTF
cdr3_nt: TGCGCCAGCAGCCAAGCAGCCTCCACTTTTTCCTATGGCTACACCTTC

cdr3_length: 17
d_call: -
j_call: TRBJ2-3
v_call: TRBV6-1
clone_size: many
cdr3_aa: CASSSRQGKVDTDTQYF
cdr3_nt: TGTGCCAGCAGCTCTCGGCAGGGAAAAGTGGACACAGATACGCAGTATTTT

cdr3_length: 13
d_call: -
j_call: TRBJ2-3
v_call: TRBV7-2
clone_size: many
cdr3_aa: CASSPDQIDTQYF
cdr3_nt: TGTGCCAGCAGCCCAGACCAGATAGATACGCAGTATTTT

cdr3_length: 14
d_call: TRBD1
j_call: TRBJ1-5
v_call: TRBV20-1
clone_size: few
cdr3_aa: CSARGQGGYQPQHF
cdr3_nt: TGCAGTGCTCGAGGACAGGGTGGGTACCAGCCCCAGCATTTT

cdr3_length: 15
d_call: -
j_call: TRBJ1-2
v_call: TRBV5-1
clone_size: -
cdr3_aa: CASSRNRESNYGYTF
cdr3_nt: TGCGCCAGCAGCAGAAACAGGGAATCTAACTATGGCTACACCTTC

cdr3_length: 14
d_call: TRBD1
j_call: TRBJ2-1
v_call: TRBV12-3/TRBV12-4
clone_size: many
cdr3_aa: CASRVDRGLNEQFF
cdr3_nt: TGTGCCAGCAGAGTGGACAGGGGGCTCAATGAGCAGTTCTTC

cdr3_length: 17
d_call: -
j_call: TRBJ1-1
v_call: TRBV4-3
clone_size: -
cdr3_aa: CASSPVEGGGMNTEAFF
cdr3_nt: TGCGCCAGCAGCCCGGTGGAGGGGGGAGGCATGAACACTGAAGCTTTCTTT

cdr3_length: 17
d_call: -
j_call: TRBJ2-1
v_call: TRBV7-9
clone_size: few
cdr3_aa: CASSFNRGGSSQNEQFF
cdr3_nt: TGTGCCAGCAGCTTTAACCGCGGGGGCTCCTCCCAGAATGAGCAGTTCTTC

cdr3_length: 14
d_call: -
j_call: TRBJ1-5
v_call: TRBV5-1
clone_size: -
cdr3_aa: CASSDGAGDQPQHF
cdr3_nt: TGCGCCAGCAGCGACGGGGCAGGGGATCAGCCCCAGCATTTT

cdr3_length: 14
d_call: TRBD2
j_call: TRBJ2-1
v_call: TRBV2
clone_size: few
cdr3_aa: CASSWTSGGYEQFF
cdr3_nt: TGTGCCAGCAGTTGGACTAGCGGGGGGTATGAGCAGTTCTTC

cdr3_length: 14
d_call: TRBD1
j_call: TRBJ2-3
v_call: TRBV29-1
clone_size: -
cdr3_aa: CSVEGDRATDTQYF
cdr3_nt: TGCAGCGTTGAGGGGGACAGGGCAACAGATACGCAGTATTTT

cdr3_length: 18
d_call: TRBD1
j_call: TRBJ2-6
v_call: TRBV7-6
clone_size: few
cdr3_aa: CASKGRDRDIPGANVLTF
cdr3_nt: TGTGCCAGCAAGGGCCGGGACAGGGATATACCTGGGGCCAACGTCCTGACTTTC

cdr3_length: 15
d_call: TRBD2
j_call: TRBJ2-1
v_call: TRBV6-5
clone_size: -
cdr3_aa: CASKSSGGTYNEQFF
cdr3_nt: TGTGCCAGCAAATCTAGCGGGGGGACCTACAATGAGCAGTTCTTC

cdr3_length: 14
d_call: -
j_call: TRBJ2-7
v_call: TRBV4-3
clone_size: few
cdr3_aa: CASSRAGSVYEQYF
cdr3_nt: TGCGCCAGCAGCCGGGCAGGGTCGGTCTACGAGCAGTACTTC

cdr3_length: 16
d_call: TRBD2
j_call: TRBJ2-3
v_call: TRBV7-2
clone_size: -
cdr3_aa: CASSLVASGGTDTQYF
cdr3_nt: TGTGCCAGCAGCTTAGTCGCTAGCGGGGGCACAGATACGCAGTATTTT

cdr3_length: 14
d_call: -
j_call: TRBJ2-5
v_call: TRBV28
clone_size: few
cdr3_aa: CASSLWLAGETQYF
cdr3_nt: TGTGCCAGCAGTTTATGGCTAGCAGGAGAGACCCAGTACTTC

cdr3_length: 15
d_call: TRBD2
j_call: TRBJ2-1
v_call: TRBV7-3
clone_size: -
cdr3_aa: CASSSGTSGRSEQFF
cdr3_nt: TGTGCCAGCAGTTCCGGGACTAGCGGCCGGAGTGAGCAGTTCTTC

cdr3_length: 14
d_call: -
j_call: TRBJ2-5
v_call: TRBV18
clone_size: -
cdr3_aa: CASSPNDKRETQYF
cdr3_nt: TGTGCCAGCTCACCAAACGACAAGCGGGAGACCCAGTACTTC

cdr3_length: 15
d_call: TRBD1
j_call: TRBJ1-2
v_call: TRBV5-1
clone_size: -
cdr3_aa: CASSTDPGQDYGYTF
cdr3_nt: TGCGCCAGCAGCACTGACCCGGGACAGGACTATGGCTACACCTTC

cdr3_length: 16
d_call: -
j_call: TRBJ2-5
v_call: TRBV7-9
clone_size: few
cdr3_aa: CASSLYPGVSWETQYF
cdr3_nt: TGTGCCAGCAGCTTATACCCAGGGGTTTCTTGGGAGACCCAGTACTTC

cdr3_length: 15
d_call: -
j_call: TRBJ2-5
v_call: TRBV20-1
clone_size: -
cdr3_aa: CSAIRGAGGRETQYF
cdr3_nt: TGCAGTGCCATTCGGGGGGCAGGGGGAAGGGAGACCCAGTACTTC

cdr3_length: 17
d_call: -
j_call: TRBJ1-1
v_call: TRBV20-1
clone_size: many
cdr3_aa: CSATQWASQTMNTEAFF
cdr3_nt: TGCAGTGCGACCCAATGGGCCAGCCAAACCATGAACACTGAAGCTTTCTTT

cdr3_length: 15
d_call: TRBD2
j_call: TRBJ2-4
v_call: TRBV20-1
clone_size: few
cdr3_aa: CSAYSPGRAENIQYF
cdr3_nt: TGCAGTGCTTACTCTCCAGGGAGGGCGGAAAACATTCAGTACTTC

cdr3_length: 15
d_call: -
j_call: TRBJ1-6
v_call: TRBV20-1
clone_size: -
cdr3_aa: CSASRDILYNSPLHF
cdr3_nt: TGCAGTGCTAGCAGGGACATACTCTATAATTCACCCCTCCACTTT

cdr3_length: 14
d_call: -
j_call: TRBJ1-1
v_call: TRBV7-9
clone_size: -
cdr3_aa: CASSLTDSDSEAFF
cdr3_nt: TGTGCCAGCAGCTTAACAGATAGTGACAGCGAAGCTTTCTTT

cdr3_length: 10
d_call: -
j_call: TRBJ1-1
v_call: TRBV29-1
clone_size: few
cdr3_aa: CSVEEGIAFF
cdr3_nt: TGCAGCGTTGAGGAGGGGATAGCTTTCTTT

cdr3_length: 17
d_call: TRBD2
j_call: TRBJ2-1
v_call: TRBV5-1
clone_size: few
cdr3_aa: CASSLVASGGSYNEQFF
cdr3_nt: TGCGCCAGCAGCTTGGTGGCTAGCGGGGGATCCTACAATGAGCAGTTCTTC

cdr3_length: 12
d_call: -
j_call: TRBJ2-3
v_call: TRBV12-3/TRBV12-4
clone_size: many
cdr3_aa: CASSLSWDTQYF
cdr3_nt: TGTGCCAGCAGTTTGTCGTGGGATACGCAGTATTTT

cdr3_length: 18
d_call: TRBD2
j_call: TRBJ2-3
v_call: TRBV11-2
clone_size: -
cdr3_aa: CASIPGGLAGSYTDTQYF
cdr3_nt: TGTGCCAGCATCCCCGGGGGACTAGCGGGGTCCTACACAGATACGCAGTATTTT